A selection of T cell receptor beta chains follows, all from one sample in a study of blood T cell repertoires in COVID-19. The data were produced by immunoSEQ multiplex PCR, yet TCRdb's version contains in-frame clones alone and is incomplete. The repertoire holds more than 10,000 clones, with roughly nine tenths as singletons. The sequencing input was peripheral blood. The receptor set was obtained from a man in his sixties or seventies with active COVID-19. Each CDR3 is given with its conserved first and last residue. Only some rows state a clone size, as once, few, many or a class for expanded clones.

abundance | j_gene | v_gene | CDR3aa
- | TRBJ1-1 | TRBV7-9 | CASSLTENTEAFF
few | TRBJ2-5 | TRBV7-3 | CASSLIASGGKETQYF
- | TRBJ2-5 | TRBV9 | CASSVDFTSGAETQYF
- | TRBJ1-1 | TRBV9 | CASSVGQGVNTEAFF
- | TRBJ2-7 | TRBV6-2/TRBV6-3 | CASSSNRDRGYEQYF
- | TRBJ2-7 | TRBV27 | CASSSGPGGEQYF
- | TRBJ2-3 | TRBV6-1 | CASSATRTSGGSTDTQYF
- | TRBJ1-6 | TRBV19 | CASSSASRNSYNSPLHF
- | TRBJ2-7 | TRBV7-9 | CASSPRQSYEQYF
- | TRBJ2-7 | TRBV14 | CASSQDLPGQEQYF
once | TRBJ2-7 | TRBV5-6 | CASSYGLAGGGYEQYF